A single sample gave rise to the 4 T cell receptor beta chains below, sequenced in a study of shared clonotypes between healthy human individuals. Only in-frame clones appear in the TCRdb table, and some are missing; sequencing was by immunoSEQ multiplex PCR. The sample has around 2.1 million clones, nearly 97% seen once. The sequenced sample was naive CD4+ T cells sorted from blood. Subset: CD45RA+ positively selected. These receptors all stem from a man aged 18-30 years in good health.

The chain joins TRBV15 to TRBJ2-5, with D possibly matching TRBD2 (6 bases). The V end was cut by 5 bases, the J end by 7 bases, with 8 bases between. This CDR3 has 11 residues. Germline-derived CDR1 and CDR2 are LNHNV and YYDKDF (reference sequence). The DNA of the CDR3 is TGTGCCACCAGCCTCGGGGGGACCCAGTACTTC. This codes for CATSLGGTQYF.

Regarding this clone: The same CDR3 arises from other DNA sequences in this sample as well. The rearrangement joins TRBV5-1 to TRBJ1-1, with D maybe TRBD1 (5 bases). This CDR3 region has 15 residues. V was shortened by 2 bases and J by 1 base, with 12 bases between the two germline ends. The germline V gene has CDR1 SGHRS and CDR2 YFSETQ. The CDR3 DNA follows: TGCGCCAGCAGCTTATCCGGGACGGCGAACACTGAAGCTTTCTTT. Protein: CASSLSGTANTEAFF.

CDR3 DNA: TGTGCCAGCAGCCAAGTCGGGATTTTAGCGGCCCTACACGGAGATGAGCAGTTCTTC. Its protein product is CASSQVGILAALHGDEQFF. J is TRBJ2-1 and V is TRBV4-2; weak D call: TRBD2 (6 bases). CDR1 is LGHNA and CDR2 is YNFKEQ in the germline V gene. There are 19 residues in the CDR3. V was cut by 1 base and J by 8 bases, with 27 bases left in between.

The chain carries TRBV9 and TRBJ2-1, with 7 positions matching TRBD2. In germline, CDR1 is SGDLS, CDR2 YYNGEE. This CDR3 contains 17 residues. V lost 4 bases to trimming and J lost 5 bases; unmatched junction nucleotides: 15. CDR3 protein: CASSLGLVGPGDNEQFF. The CDR3 DNA follows: TGTGCCAGCAGCCTTGGACTAGTTGGGCCGGGGGACAATGAGCAGTTCTTC.